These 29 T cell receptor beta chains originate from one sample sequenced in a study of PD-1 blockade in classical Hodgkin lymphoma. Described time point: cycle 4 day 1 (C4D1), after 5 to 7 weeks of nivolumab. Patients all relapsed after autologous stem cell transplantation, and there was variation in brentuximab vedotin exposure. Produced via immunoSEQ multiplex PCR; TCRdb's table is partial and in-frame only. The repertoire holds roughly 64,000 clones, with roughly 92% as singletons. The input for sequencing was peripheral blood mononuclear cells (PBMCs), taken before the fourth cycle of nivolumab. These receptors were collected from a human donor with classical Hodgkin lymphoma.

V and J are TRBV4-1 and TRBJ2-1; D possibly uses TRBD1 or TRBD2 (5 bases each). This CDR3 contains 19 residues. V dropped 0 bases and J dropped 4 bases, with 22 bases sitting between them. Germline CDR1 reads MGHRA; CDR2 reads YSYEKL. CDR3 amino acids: CASSQEGSSIGTSYNEQFF. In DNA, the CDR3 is TGCGCCAGCAGCCAAGAGGGCTCCAGTATAGGGACCTCATACAATGAGCAGTTCTTC.

DNA for the CDR3: TGTGCCACCGGGAAGAAAGCGGGGGGGGGAAAGCAGTTCTTC. It encodes CATGKKAGGGKQFF. V gene TRBV27 combines with J gene TRBJ2-1, with TRBD2 identical over 10 bases. Germline V CDR1 and CDR2: MNHEY, SMNVEV (reference sequence). Losses at the gene ends were 10 bases for V and 11 bases for J; bases not matched to a gene: 14. The CDR3 has 14 amino acids.

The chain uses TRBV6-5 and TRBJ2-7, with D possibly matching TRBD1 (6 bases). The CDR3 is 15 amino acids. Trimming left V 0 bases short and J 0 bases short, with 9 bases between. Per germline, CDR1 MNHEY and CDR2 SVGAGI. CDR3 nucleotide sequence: TGTGCCAGCAGTTACTCTCAGGGGAGCTCCTACGAGCAGTACTTC. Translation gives CASSYSQGSSYEQYF.

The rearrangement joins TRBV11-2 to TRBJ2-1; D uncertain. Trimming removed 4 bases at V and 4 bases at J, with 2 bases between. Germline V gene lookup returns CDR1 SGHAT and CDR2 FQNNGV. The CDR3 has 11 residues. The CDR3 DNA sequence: TGTGCCAGCAGCTATTACAATGAGCAGTTCTTC. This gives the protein CASSYYNEQFF.

The CDR3 reads CASSYGQGAGELFF. The CDR3, as DNA: TGTGCCAGCAGTTACGGACAGGGGGCCGGGGAGCTGTTTTTT. V and J are TRBV28 and TRBJ2-2; 10 bases agree with TRBD1. V lost 4 bases, J lost 6 bases, and 2 bases stayed unmatched. Per the germline V gene, CDR1 is MDHEN and CDR2 is SYDVKM. The CDR3 contains 14 residues. The full variable domain, completed using reference TRBV28 and TRBJ2-2, is DVKVTQSSRYLVKRTGEKVFLECVQDMDHENMFWYRQDPGLGLRLIYFSYDVKMKEKGDIPEGYSVSREKKERFSLILESASTNQTSMYLCASSYGQGAGELFFGEGSRLTVL.

In DNA form, the CDR3 reads TGTGCCAGCAGCCAGGACCGGGACGGCGGAGGCTATGGCTACACCTTC. Protein sequence: CASSQDRDGGGYGYTF. The rearrangement joins TRBV14 to TRBJ1-2; D is perhaps TRBD1 (5 bases). Germline CDR1 SGHDN, CDR2 FVKESK. This CDR3 region has 16 residues. V was trimmed by 3 bases and J by 4 bases, leaving 18 bases between them.

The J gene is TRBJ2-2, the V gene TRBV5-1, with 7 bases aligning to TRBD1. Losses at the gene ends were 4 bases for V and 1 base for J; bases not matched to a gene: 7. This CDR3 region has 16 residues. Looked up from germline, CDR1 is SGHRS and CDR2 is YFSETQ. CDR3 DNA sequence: TGCGCCAGCAGCCCCCCGGGACAGCAGAACACCGGGGAGCTGTTTTTT. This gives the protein CASSPPGQQNTGELFF.

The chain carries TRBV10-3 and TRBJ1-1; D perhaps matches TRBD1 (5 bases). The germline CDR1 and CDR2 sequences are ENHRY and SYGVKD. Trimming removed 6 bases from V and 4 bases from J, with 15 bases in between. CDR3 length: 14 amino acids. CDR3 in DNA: TGTGCCATCAGAGAGACGGGGGTGGTCACTGAAGCTTTCTTT. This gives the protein CAIRETGVVTEAFF.

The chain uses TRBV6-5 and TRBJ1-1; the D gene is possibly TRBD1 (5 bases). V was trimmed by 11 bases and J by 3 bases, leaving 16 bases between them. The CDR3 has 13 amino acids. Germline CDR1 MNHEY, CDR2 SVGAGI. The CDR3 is CASTAGAHTEAFF. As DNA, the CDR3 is TGTGCCTCCACCGCCGGGGCCCACACTGAAGCTTTCTTT.

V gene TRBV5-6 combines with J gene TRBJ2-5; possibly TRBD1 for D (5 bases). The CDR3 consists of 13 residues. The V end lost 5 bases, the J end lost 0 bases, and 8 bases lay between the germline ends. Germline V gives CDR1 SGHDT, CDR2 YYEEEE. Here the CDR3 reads CASSLGDQETQYF. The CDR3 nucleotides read TGTGCCAGCAGTTTAGGGGACCAAGAGACCCAGTACTTC. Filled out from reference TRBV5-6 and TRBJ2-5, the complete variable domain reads DAGVTQSPTHLIKTRGQQVTLRCSPKSGHDTVSWYQQALGQGPQFIFQYYEEEERQRGNFPDRFSGHQFPNYSSELNVNALLLGDSALYLCASSLGDQETQYFGPGTRLLVL.

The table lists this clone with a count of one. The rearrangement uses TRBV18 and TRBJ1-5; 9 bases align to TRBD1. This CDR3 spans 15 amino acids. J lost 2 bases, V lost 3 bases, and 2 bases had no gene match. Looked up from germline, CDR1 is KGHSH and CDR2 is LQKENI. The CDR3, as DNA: TGTGCCAGCTCACCGACAGGGGGTGGCAATCAGCCCCAGCATTTT. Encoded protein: CASSPTGGGNQPQHF.

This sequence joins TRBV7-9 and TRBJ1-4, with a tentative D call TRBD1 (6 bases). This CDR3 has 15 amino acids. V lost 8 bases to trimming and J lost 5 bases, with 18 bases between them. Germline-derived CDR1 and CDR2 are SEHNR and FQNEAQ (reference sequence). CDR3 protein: CASGSALGANEKLFF. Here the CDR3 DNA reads TGTGCCAGCGGATCGGCCTTGGGGGCAAATGAAAAACTGTTTTTT. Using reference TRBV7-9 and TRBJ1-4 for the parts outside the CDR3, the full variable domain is DTGVSQNPRHKITKRGQNVTFRCDPISEHNRLYWYRQTLGQGPEFLTYFQNEAQLEKSRLLSDRFSAERPKGSFSTLEIQRTEQGDSAMYLCASGSALGANEKLFFGSGTQLSVL.

CDR3 coding DNA: TGTGCCAGCAGGGACCCGGTGCATGACACCGGGGAGCTGTTTTTT. It specifies CASRDPVHDTGELFF. The rearrangement uses TRBV2 and TRBJ2-2; D is ambiguous. Germline-derived CDR1 and CDR2 are SNHLY and FYNNEI. V shed 6 bases and J shed 3 bases, with 14 bases lying between them. The CDR3 has 15 residues. The full variable domain, its missing parts supplied by reference TRBV2 and TRBJ2-2, is EPEVTQTPSHQVTQMGQEVILRCVPISNHLYFYWYRQILGQKVEFLVSFYNNEISEKSEIFDDQFSVERPDGSNFTLKIRSTKLEDSAMYFCASRDPVHDTGELFFGEGSRLTVL.

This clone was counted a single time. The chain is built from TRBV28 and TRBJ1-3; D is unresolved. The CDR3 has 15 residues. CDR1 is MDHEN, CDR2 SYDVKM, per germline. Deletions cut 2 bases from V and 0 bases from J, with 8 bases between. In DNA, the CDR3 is TGTGCCAGCAGTTTAGGCGTGTTCTCTGGAAACACCATATATTTT. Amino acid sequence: CASSLGVFSGNTIYF. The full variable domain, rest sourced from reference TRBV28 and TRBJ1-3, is DVKVTQSSRYLVKRTGEKVFLECVQDMDHENMFWYRQDPGLGLRLIYFSYDVKMKEKGDIPEGYSVSREKKERFSLILESASTNQTSMYLCASSLGVFSGNTIYFGEGSWLTVV.

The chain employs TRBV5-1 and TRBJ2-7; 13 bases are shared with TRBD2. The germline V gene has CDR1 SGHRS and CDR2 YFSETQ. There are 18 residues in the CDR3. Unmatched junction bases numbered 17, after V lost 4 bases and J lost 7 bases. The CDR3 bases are TGCGCCAGCAGCCGCGGGACTAGCGGGAATTCCGGACTTGAGGAGCAGTACTTC. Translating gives CASSRGTSGNSGLEEQYF.

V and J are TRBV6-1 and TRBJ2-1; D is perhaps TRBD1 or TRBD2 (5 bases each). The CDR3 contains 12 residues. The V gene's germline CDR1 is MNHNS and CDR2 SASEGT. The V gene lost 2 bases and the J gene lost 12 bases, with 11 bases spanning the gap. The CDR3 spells CASSETSGTQFF. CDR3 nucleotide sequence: TGTGCCAGCAGTGAAACATCCGGGACGCAGTTCTTC.

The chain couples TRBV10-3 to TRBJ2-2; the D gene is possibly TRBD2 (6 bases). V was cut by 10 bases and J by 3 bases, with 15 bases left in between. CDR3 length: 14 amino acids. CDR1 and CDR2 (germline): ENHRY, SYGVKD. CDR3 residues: CATERGTDTGELFF. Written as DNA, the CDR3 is TGTGCCACTGAACGGGGGACGGACACCGGGGAGCTGTTTTTT.

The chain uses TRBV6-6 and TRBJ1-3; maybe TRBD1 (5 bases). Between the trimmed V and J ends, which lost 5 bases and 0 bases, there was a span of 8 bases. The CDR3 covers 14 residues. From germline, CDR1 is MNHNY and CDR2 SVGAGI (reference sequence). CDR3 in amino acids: CASSPGPSGNTIYF. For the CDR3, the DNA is TGTGCCAGCAGTCCAGGGCCCTCTGGAAACACCATATATTTT.

The CDR3 region is CASSRQGGDNEQFF. The CDR3 DNA sequence: TGTGCCAGCAGTCGACAGGGGGGGGACAATGAGCAGTTCTTC. This chain links TRBV5-4 with TRBJ2-1; the match to TRBD1 covers 9 bases. J lost 5 bases, V lost 5 bases, and 5 bases had no gene match. CDR3 size: 14 residues. Germline CDR1 SGHNT, CDR2 YYREEE (reference sequence).

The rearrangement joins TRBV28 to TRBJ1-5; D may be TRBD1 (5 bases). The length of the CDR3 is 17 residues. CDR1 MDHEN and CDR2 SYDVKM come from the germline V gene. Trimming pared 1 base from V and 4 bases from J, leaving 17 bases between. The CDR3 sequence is CASSLFSVGVSNQPQHF. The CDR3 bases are TGTGCCAGCAGTTTATTTTCTGTGGGGGTCTCAAATCAGCCCCAGCATTTT.

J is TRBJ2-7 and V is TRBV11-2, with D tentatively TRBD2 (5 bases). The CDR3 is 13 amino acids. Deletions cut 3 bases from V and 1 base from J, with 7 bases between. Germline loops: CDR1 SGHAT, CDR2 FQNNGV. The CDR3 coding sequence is TGTGCCAGCAGCTTCCGAGGGTCCTACGAGCAGTACTTC. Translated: CASSFRGSYEQYF.

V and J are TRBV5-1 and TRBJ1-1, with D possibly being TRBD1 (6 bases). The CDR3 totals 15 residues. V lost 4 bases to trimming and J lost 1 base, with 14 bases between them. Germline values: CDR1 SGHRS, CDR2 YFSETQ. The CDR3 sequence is CASSLHQGRNTEAFF. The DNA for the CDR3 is TGCGCCAGCAGCCTGCATCAGGGGCGGAACACTGAAGCTTTCTTT.

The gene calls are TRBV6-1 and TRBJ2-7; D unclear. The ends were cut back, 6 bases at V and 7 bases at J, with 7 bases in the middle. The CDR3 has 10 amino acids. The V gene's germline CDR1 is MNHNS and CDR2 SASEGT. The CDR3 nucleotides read TGTGCCAGCAGCATTGGGGAGCAGTACTTC. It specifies CASSIGEQYF.

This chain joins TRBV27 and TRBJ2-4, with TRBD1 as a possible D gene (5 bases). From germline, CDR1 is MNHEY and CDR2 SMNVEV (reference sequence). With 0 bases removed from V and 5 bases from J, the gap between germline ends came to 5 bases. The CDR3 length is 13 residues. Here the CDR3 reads CASSLSRENIQYF. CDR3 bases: TGTGCCAGCAGTTTATCCAGGGAAAACATTCAGTACTTC.

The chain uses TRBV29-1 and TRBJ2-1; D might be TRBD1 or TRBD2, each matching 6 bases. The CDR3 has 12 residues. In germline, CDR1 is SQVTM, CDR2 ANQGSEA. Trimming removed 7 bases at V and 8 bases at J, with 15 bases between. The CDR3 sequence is CSGGARVDEQFF. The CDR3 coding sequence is TGCAGCGGGGGGGCTAGGGTAGATGAGCAGTTCTTC.

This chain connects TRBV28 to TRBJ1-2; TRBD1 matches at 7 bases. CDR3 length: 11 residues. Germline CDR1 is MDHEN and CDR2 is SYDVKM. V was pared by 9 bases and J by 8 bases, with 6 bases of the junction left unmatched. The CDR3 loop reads CASQKGQGYTF. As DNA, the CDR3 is TGTGCCAGTCAGAAGGGACAGGGCTACACCTTC.

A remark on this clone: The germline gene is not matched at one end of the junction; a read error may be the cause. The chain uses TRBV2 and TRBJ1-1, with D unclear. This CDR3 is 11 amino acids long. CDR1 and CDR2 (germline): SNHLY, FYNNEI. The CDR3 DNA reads TGTGCCAGCAGTGAACTACGGACGAGTGTCTTT. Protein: CASSELRTSVF.

The CDR3 protein is CASSFSGLAGGNEQFF. Written as DNA, the CDR3 is TGTGCCAGCAGCTTTTCGGGACTAGCGGGGGGCAATGAGCAGTTCTTC. This chain joins TRBV7-2 and TRBJ2-1; 15 bases map to TRBD2. Losses at the gene ends were 3 bases for V and 6 bases for J; bases not matched to a gene: 3. The CDR3 loop spans 16 amino acids. Germline-derived CDR1 and CDR2 are SGHTA and FQGNSA. Filled out from reference TRBV7-2 and TRBJ2-1, the complete variable domain reads GAGVSQSPSNKVTEKGKDVELRCDPISGHTALYWYRQSLGQGLEFLIYFQGNSAPDKSGLPSDRFSAERTGGSVSTLTIQRTQQEDSAVYLCASSFSGLAGGNEQFFGPGTRLTVL.

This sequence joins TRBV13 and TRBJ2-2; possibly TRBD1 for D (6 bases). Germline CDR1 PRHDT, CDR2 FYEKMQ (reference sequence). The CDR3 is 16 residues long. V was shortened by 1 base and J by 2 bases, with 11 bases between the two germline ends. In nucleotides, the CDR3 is TGTGCCAGCAGCTTAGTGACCAGGGGCAACACCGGGGAGCTGTTTTTT. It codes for CASSLVTRGNTGELFF. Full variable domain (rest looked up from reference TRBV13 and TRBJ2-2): AAGVIQSPRHLIKEKRETATLKCYPIPRHDTVYWYQQGPGQDPQFLISFYEKMQSDKGSIPDRFSAQQFSDYHSELNMSSLELGDSALYFCASSLVTRGNTGELFFGEGSRLTVL.